What follows are 20 T cell receptor beta chains derived from one specimen sequenced in a study of early T cells in non-severe SARS-CoV-2 infection. TCRdb redid the calling of the 5' RACE reads with MiXCR, one entry per CDR3 protein. The top ten hold 20% to 25% of the sample, which has approximately 120,000 distinct CDR3 sequences, under 15% seen once. The sample was whole blood. The receptors were sampled from an adult who was a healthcare worker with PCR-confirmed SARS-CoV-2 infection or an uninfected control (not recorded which).

This clonotype was picked up a small number of times. The chain recombines TRBV11-2 with TRBJ2-2; a weak D match, TRBD1 (6 bases). The CDR3 consists of 15 residues. Between the trimmed V and J ends, which lost 5 bases and 4 bases, there was a span of 14 bases. Germline CDR1 and CDR2: SGHAT and FQNNGV. The CDR3: CASSLSGHVTGELFF. The CDR3 DNA is TGTGCCAGCAGCCTTTCGGGACACGTCACCGGGGAGCTGTTTTTT.

V gene TRBV24-1 combines with J gene TRBJ2-3, with 7 positions matching TRBD2. The germline CDR1 and CDR2 sequences are KGHDR and SFDVKD. V dropped 3 bases and J dropped 2; count of bases not matched to a gene: 7. The CDR3 totals 16 residues. The chain's CDR3 is CATSDPKGLNTDTQYF. As DNA, the CDR3 is TGTGCCACCAGTGATCCGAAGGGACTAAACACAGATACGCAGTATTTT.

The genes are TRBV4-1 and TRBJ1-2, with 7 positions matching TRBD1. J lost 2 bases, V lost 5 bases, and 5 bases had no gene match. This CDR3 contains 14 residues. The V gene's germline CDR1 is MGHRA and CDR2 YSYEKL. The CDR3 region has the DNA TGCGCCAGCAGCGTCCAGACAGGGAACTATGGCTACACCTTC. Its translation is CASSVQTGNYGYTF.

The chain links TRBV6-1 to TRBJ1-2; D may be TRBD1 (5 bases). V shed 5 bases and J shed 2 bases, with 9 bases lying between them. CDR3 length: 13 amino acids. CDR1 and CDR2 from the germline V gene are MNHNS and SASEGT. CDR3 DNA sequence: TGTGCCAGCAGTAGACAGATGAACTATGGCTACACCTTC. Translation gives CASSRQMNYGYTF.

The chain uses TRBV20-1 and TRBJ2-1; D might be TRBD1 or TRBD2, each matching 5 bases. The V and J ends lost 4 bases and 6 bases respectively, with 13 bases between them. Germline loops: CDR1 DFQATT, CDR2 SNEGSKA (reference sequence). The CDR3 runs 13 residues. DNA of the CDR3: TGCAGTGCTAAGCTGGGACCCTTCAATGAGCAGTTCTTC. This translates into CSAKLGPFNEQFF.

The rearrangement joins TRBV3-1 to TRBJ1-2, with D possibly being TRBD1 (6 bases). The CDR3 is made up of 15 amino acids. Germline V gene data show CDR1 as LGHDT and CDR2 as YNNKEL (reference sequence). V was pared by 2 bases and J by 6 bases, with 16 bases between. CDR3 sequence: CASSQPSRGEHGYTF. The DNA for the CDR3 is TGTGCCAGCAGCCAACCATCCAGGGGCGAACATGGCTACACCTTC.

The chain couples TRBV29-1 to TRBJ2-2; 7 bases agree with TRBD1. Germline trimming cut 6 bases from V and 3 bases from J; bases unmatched to any gene: 4. Germline V CDR1 and CDR2: SQVTM, ANQGSEA. This CDR3 has 13 residues. The DNA for the CDR3 is TGCAGCGTAGTACAGGGGCACACCGGGGAGCTGTTTTTT. It is translated as CSVVQGHTGELFF.

Many counts were recorded for this clonotype. This chain uses TRBV7-9 with TRBJ1-3, with D uncertain. The CDR3 runs 16 residues. The germline gives CDR1 SEHNR, CDR2 FQNEAQ (reference sequence). The V gene lost 4 bases and the J gene lost 0 bases, with 13 bases spanning the gap. Written as DNA, the CDR3 is TGTGCCAGCAGCTCAACCGCGGAGAGCTCTGGAAACACCATATATTTT. Protein: CASSSTAESSGNTIYF.

This clonotype was picked up a small number of times. The rearrangement uses TRBV24-1 and TRBJ1-5; D unclear. V lost 5 bases and J lost 1, with 5 bases in between. The length of the CDR3 is 13 residues. The V gene's germline CDR1 is KGHDR and CDR2 SFDVKD. This CDR3 reads CATSADSNQPQHF. Written as DNA, the CDR3 is TGTGCCACCAGTGCAGACAGCAATCAGCCCCAGCATTTT.

V usage is TRBV3-1 and J usage is TRBJ2-1; 7 bases match TRBD1. V lost 4 bases, J lost 7 bases, and 10 bases stayed unmatched. Germline V gene sequence: CDR1 LGHDT, CDR2 YNNKEL (reference sequence). This CDR3 region has 15 residues. The CDR3 reads CASSLSGRGLNEQFF. The DNA of the CDR3 is TGTGCCAGCAGCCTAAGTGGCAGGGGGTTGAATGAGCAGTTCTTC.

V is TRBV14 and J is TRBJ2-3; D gene unclear. CDR1 is SGHDN, CDR2 FVKESK, per germline. Trimming stripped 4 bases from V and 0 bases from J, with 8 bases between. This CDR3 region has 14 residues. CDR3 sequence reads: CASSPSTSTDTQYF. In DNA form, the CDR3 reads TGTGCCAGCAGCCCGTCGACTAGCACAGATACGCAGTATTTT.

V gene TRBV20-1 combines with J gene TRBJ2-1, with D uncertain. CDR1 is DFQATT and CDR2 is SNEGSKA in the germline V gene (reference sequence). The CDR3 totals 15 residues. The V and J ends lost 6 bases and 2 bases respectively, with 17 bases between them. The CDR3 DNA reads TGCAGTGCCCCCCTGCGTTCGGCTACCTACAATGAGCAGTTCTTC. Translation: CSAPLRSATYNEQFF.

This clonotype was recorded a few times. The genes are TRBV30 and TRBJ2-1; D perhaps matches TRBD1 (5 bases). Germline CDR1 and CDR2: GTSNPN and SVGIG (reference sequence). The CDR3 has 12 amino acids. The V end was cut by 4 bases, the J end by 5 bases, with 9 bases between. As DNA, the CDR3 is TGTGCCTGGACCTTAGGGGACAATGAGCAGTTCTTC. It translates to CAWTLGDNEQFF.

This clonotype was found a few times. This chain connects TRBV12-3 or TRBV12-4 to TRBJ1-1; D is undetermined. This CDR3 is built from 15 residues. Trimming shortened V by 6 bases and J by 0 bases, and 14 bases separated the two germline ends. The chain's CDR3 is CASSPPGFLNTEAFF. Written as DNA, the CDR3 is TGTGCCAGCAGCCCACCCGGCTTTTTGAACACTGAAGCTTTCTTT.

V usage is TRBV19 and J usage is TRBJ2-3; 11 bases align to TRBD2. Trimming took 10 bases from V and 7 from J; bases not matched to a gene: 13. Germline CDR1 is LNHDA and CDR2 is SQIVND (reference sequence). This CDR3 contains 15 residues. CDR3 sequence (DNA): TGTGCCATCGCAGCCGGGACTAGCGGTGGCAATACGCAGTATTTT. Translating it yields CAIAAGTSGGNTQYF. The variable domain in full, with the rest retrieved from reference TRBV19 and TRBJ2-3, is DGGITQSPKYLFRKEGQNVTLSCEQNLNHDAMYWYRQDPGQGLRLIYYSQIVNDFQKGDIAEGYSVSREKKESFPLTVTSAQKNPTAFYLCAIAAGTSGGNTQYFGPGTRLTVL.

This clonotype was seen a few times. The chain joins TRBV5-1 to TRBJ2-5; either TRBD1 or TRBD2 may supply D (5 bases each). V was pared by 4 bases and J by 5 bases, with 18 bases between. CDR1 SGHRS and CDR2 YFSETQ come from the germline V gene. The CDR3 consists of 15 residues. CDR3 sequence reads: CASSSGTDLQETQYF. The CDR3 bases are TGCGCCAGCAGCAGTGGGACGGACCTTCAGGAGACCCAGTACTTC. Using reference TRBV5-1 and TRBJ2-5 for the parts outside the CDR3, the full variable domain is KAGVTQTPRYLIKTRGQQVTLSCSPISGHRSVSWYQQTPGQGLQFLFEYFSETQRNKGNFPGRFSGRQFSNSRSEMNVSTLELGDSALYLCASSSGTDLQETQYFGPGTRLLVL.

This chain connects TRBV5-1 to TRBJ2-1, with 8 bases lining up with TRBD2. The CDR3 is made up of 13 amino acids. The J segment lost 6 bases and the V segment lost 2 bases, leaving 1 base of the junction unmatched. Germline lookup yields CDR1 SGHRS and CDR2 YFSETQ. As DNA, the CDR3 is TGCGCCAGCAGCTTAGGGACTAGCAATGAGCAGTTCTTC. It translates to CASSLGTSNEQFF.

This clonotype has a count of ten or more. The rearrangement joins TRBV12-3 or TRBV12-4 to TRBJ1-5; possibly TRBD1 for D (6 bases). The CDR3 is made up of 14 amino acids. The germline V and J ends were trimmed by 6 bases and 1 base, with 10 bases remaining between them. CDR3 DNA: TGTGCCAGCAGGGGGACACGAAGCAATCAGCCCCAGCATTTT. Its protein product is CASRGTRSNQPQHF.

A few counts support this clonotype. The rearrangement links TRBV19 to TRBJ2-1, with TRBD1 matching 7 bases. Germline CDR1 reads LNHDA; CDR2 reads SQIVND (reference sequence). With V trimmed by 7 bases and J by 8 bases, 5 bases remained unmatched. The CDR3 runs 12 residues. The CDR3 nucleotides are TGTGCCAGTACGACAGGGTACGATGAGCAGTTCTTC. Encoded protein: CASTTGYDEQFF. Full variable domain (rest looked up from reference TRBV19 and TRBJ2-1): DGGITQSPKYLFRKEGQNVTLSCEQNLNHDAMYWYRQDPGQGLRLIYYSQIVNDFQKGDIAEGYSVSREKKESFPLTVTSAQKNPTAFYLCASTTGYDEQFFGPGTRLTVL.

In its sample, this clonotype was seen a few times. V usage is TRBV6-2 or TRBV6-3 and J usage is TRBJ2-2; D is ambiguous. Germline values: CDR1 MNHEY, CDR2 SVGEGT. CDR3 length: 14 residues. V dropped 7 bases and J dropped 5 bases, with 14 bases sitting between them. The CDR3 loop reads CASNPQSETGELFF. The DNA of the CDR3 is TGTGCCAGCAACCCACAGTCGGAGACCGGGGAGCTGTTTTTT.